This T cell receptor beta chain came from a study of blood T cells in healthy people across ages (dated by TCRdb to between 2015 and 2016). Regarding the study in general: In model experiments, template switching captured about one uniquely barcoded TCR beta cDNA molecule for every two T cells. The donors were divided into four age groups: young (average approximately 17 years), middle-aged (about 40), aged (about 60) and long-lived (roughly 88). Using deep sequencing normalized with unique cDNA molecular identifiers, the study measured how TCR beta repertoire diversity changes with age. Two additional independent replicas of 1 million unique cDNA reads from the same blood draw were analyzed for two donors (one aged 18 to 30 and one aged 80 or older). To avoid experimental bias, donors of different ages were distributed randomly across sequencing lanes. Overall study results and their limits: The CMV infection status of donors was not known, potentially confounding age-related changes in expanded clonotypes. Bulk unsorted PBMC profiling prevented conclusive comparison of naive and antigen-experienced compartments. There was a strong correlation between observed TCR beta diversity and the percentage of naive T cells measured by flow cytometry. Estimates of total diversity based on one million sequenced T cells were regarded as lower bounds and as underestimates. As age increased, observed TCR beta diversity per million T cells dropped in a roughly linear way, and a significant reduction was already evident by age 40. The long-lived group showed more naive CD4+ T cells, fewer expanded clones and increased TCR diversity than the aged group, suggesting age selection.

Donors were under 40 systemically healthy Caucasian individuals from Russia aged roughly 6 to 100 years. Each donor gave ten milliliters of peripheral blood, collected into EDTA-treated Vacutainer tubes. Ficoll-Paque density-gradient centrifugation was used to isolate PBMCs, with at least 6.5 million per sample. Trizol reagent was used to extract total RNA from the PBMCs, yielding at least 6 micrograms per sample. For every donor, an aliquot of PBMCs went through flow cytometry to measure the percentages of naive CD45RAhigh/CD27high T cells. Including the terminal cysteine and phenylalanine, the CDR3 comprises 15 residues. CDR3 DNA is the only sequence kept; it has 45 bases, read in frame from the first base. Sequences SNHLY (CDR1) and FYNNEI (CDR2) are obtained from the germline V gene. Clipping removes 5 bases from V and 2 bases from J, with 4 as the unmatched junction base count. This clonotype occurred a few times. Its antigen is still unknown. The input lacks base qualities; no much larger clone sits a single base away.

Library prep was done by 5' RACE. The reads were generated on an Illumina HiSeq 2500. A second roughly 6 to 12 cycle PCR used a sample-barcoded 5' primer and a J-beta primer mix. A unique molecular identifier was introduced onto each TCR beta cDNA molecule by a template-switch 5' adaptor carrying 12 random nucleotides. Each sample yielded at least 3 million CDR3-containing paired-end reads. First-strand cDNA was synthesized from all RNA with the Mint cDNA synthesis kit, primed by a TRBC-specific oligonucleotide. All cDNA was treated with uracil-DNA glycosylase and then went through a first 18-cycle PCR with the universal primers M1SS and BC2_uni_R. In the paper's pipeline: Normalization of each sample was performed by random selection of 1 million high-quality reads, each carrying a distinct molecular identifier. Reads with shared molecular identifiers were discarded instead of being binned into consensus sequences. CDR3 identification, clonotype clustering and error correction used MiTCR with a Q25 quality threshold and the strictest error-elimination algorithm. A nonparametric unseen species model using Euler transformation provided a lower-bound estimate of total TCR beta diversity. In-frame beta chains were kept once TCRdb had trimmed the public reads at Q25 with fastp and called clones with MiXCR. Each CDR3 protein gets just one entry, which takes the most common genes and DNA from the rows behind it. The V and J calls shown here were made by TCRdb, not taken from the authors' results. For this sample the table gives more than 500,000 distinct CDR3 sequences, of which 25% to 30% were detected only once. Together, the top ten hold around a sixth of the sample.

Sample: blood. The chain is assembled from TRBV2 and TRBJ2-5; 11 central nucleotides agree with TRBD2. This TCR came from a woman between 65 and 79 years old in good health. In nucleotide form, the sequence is TGTGCCAGCAGTCGACTAGCGGGGATTCAAGAGACCCAGTACTTC. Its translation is CASSRLAGIQETQYF.